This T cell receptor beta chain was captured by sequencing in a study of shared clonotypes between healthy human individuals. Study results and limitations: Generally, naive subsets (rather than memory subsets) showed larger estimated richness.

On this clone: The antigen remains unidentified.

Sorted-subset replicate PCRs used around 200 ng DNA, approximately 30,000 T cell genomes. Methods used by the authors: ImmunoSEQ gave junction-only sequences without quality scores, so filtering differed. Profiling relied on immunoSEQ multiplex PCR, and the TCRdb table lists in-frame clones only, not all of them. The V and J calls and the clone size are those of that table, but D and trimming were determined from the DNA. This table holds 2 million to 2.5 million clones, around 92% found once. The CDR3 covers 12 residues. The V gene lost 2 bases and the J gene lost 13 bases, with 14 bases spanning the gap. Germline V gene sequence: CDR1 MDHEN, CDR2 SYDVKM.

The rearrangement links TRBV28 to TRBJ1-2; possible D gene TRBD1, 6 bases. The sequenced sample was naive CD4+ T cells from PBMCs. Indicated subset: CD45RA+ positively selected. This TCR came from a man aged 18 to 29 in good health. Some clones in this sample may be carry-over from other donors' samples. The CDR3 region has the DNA TGTGCCAGCAGTTTAACACGCCAGGGGAGCACCTTC. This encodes CASSLTRQGSTF.